The entry below describes one TCR beta chain. This clonotype was observed at least ten times. It lacks a known antigen. No much larger clone exists at a distance of one base, and base qualities are not known. The sample is drawn from a study of molecular identifiers for immune sequencing clone quantification (dated 2018 in TCRdb). Describing the broader study: For a replicate experiment, RNA from approximately 20,000 or 100,000 naive CD8 T cells was divided into five aliquots, of which four were sequenced. The study was a methods study using CD8 T cells to benchmark molecular-identifier clustering-based TCR repertoire sequencing (MIDCIRS) and TCR RNA copy counting. Results the study describes overall, beyond this receptor: In CMV-specific effector cells, over 99% of molecules were held by clones above 20 RNA copies, whereas under 1% of molecules were held by such clones in naive cells. Modeling gave approximately 3 recovered TCR RNA copies per cell versus approximately 11 by digital PCR, implying roughly 30% capture efficiency. Highly expanded clone sizes could be underestimated because identical TCR molecules may share a barcode. When barcode sub-clustering was left out, chimeric consensus sequences inflated TCR diversity, with chimeras reaching as high as 47%. Even against a background of some 920,000 naive CD8 T cells, spiked-in Jurkat TCR RNA amounting to a single cell's worth was reported to be detectable. The naive libraries included spiked-in Jurkat TCR RNA (under eleven copies' worth), and this Jurkat TCR RNA is not part of the donor repertoire.

To prepare the library, PCR was applied. Instrument used: Illumina HiSeq 4000. Bulk TCR libraries were generated as previously described, with the TCR primers listed in Table S5 used. Purification of total RNA was performed with the Qiagen AllPrep DNA/RNA kit. Reads from multiple sequencing runs of the same library were pooled before analysis. The authors' analysis ran thus. Only reads with exact TCR constant sequence were kept, trimmed to 150 nt, and grouped by their 12-nt molecular barcodes. Within each barcode group, reads were sub-clustered at a 15% Levenshtein threshold, and quality-weighted consensus sequences were built per RNA molecule. Non-functional sequences were discarded, and so were lower-count sequences lying one edit away from another sequence. On the basis of fitting two negative binomial distributions, barcode sub-clusters with fewer than 20% of the maximum read count were discarded. Clones were called with MiXCR by TCRdb after fastp trimmed the public reads at Q25, and only in-frame beta chains were retained. Rows with one shared CDR3 protein collapse into an entry with the most common genes and DNA. The V and J calls reflect TCRdb's pipeline rather than the authors' work. The sample table records approximately 41,000 distinct CDR3 sequences; 15% to 20% of these occur just once. Of the sample, roughly 1% falls within the top ten clones.

CDR3 length: 16 amino acids, cysteine to phenylalanine. The sequence is cut down to CDR3 DNA, 48 bases in frame from base 1. CDR1 MNHEY and CDR2 SMNVEV were looked up in the germline V gene (reference sequence). Cut back by 5 bases and 3 bases, the V and J ends lie 17 bases apart. Libraries of naive CD8 T cells were generated from roughly 21,000 to 960,000 sorted cells, with 10%, 30% or 50% of the purified RNA used. On a BD FACSAria II, naive CD8 T cells were FACS-sorted as CD8+CD4-CCR7+CD45RA+ and collected into RLT Plus buffer. Detection sensitivity was tested by spiking Jurkat RNA equal to about 10 TCR copies' worth into samples containing roughly 19,000-1,000,000 naive CD8 T cells. Enrichment of CD8 T cells was done with RosetteSep CD8+ T Cell Enrichment Cocktail plus Ficoll-Paque, and ACK red cell lysis came afterward.

In this chain, TRBV27 is recombined with TRBJ2-1, and the D gene may be TRBD2, 7 bases matching. Sequencing was done on a sample of naive CD8+ T cells from blood, with Jurkat cell RNA spiked in. Interpreted using the paper, the cell subset or site label stands for: FACS-sorted CD8+CD4-CCR7+CD45RA+ naive T cells. This clonotype was sampled from a human donor in good health. Some libraries in this study had Jurkat cell RNA spiked in. The DNA is TGTGCCAGCAGTCCCGGGGGCGGGAGATACTACAATGAGCAGTTCTTC. Its protein product is CASSPGGGRYYNEQFF.